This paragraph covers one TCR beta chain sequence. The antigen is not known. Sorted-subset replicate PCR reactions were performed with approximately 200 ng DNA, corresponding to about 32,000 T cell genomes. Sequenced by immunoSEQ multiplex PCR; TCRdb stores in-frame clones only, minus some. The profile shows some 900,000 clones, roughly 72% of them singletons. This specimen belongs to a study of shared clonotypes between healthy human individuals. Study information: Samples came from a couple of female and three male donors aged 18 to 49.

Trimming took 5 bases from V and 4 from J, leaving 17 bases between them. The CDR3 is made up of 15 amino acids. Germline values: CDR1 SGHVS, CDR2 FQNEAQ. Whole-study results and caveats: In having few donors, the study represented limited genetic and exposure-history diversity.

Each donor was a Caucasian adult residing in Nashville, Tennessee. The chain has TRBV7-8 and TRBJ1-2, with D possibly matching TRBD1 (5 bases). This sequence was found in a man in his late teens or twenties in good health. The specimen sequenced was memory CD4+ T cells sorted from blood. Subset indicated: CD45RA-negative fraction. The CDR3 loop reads CASSVLSTGFYGYTF. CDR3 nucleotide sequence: TGTGCCAGCAGCGTACTTAGCACAGGCTTCTATGGCTACACCTTC.